This T cell receptor beta chain derives from a study of blood T cell repertoires in COVID-19. TCRdb's table, derived via immunoSEQ multiplex PCR, lists solely in-frame clones and lacks some. Altogether approximately 470,000 clones are present, roughly 90% being singletons, with the ten largest covering around 0.7%. Trimming removed 2 bases at V and 2 bases at J, with 13 bases between. Germline V gene lookup returns CDR1 MNHEY and CDR2 SMNVEV (reference sequence). The CDR3 spans 16 residues. This chain links TRBV27 with TRBJ1-3; D is undetermined. Material: PBMCs or T cells enriched from blood (not recorded which). The origin of this receptor is a woman under 30 who had recovered from COVID-19. This chain's CDR3 is CASSLSGRRAGNTIYF. Here the CDR3 DNA reads TGTGCCAGCAGTTTAAGTGGTCGCCGGGCTGGAAACACCATATATTTT.